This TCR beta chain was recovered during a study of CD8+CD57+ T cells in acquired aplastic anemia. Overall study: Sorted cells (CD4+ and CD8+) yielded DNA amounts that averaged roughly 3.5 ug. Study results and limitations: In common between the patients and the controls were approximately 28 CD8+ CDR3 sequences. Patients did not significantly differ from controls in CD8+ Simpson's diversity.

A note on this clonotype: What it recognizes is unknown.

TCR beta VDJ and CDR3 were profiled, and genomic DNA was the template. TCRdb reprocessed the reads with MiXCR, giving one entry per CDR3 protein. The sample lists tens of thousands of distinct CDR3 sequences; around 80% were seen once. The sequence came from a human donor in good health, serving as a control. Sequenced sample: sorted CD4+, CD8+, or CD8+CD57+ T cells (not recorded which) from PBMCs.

The CDR3 region has the DNA TGTGCCATCAGCCCCGGGAGTTCGAATGAGCAGTTCTTC. The encoded protein is CAISPGSSNEQFF. The gene calls are TRBV10-3 and TRBJ2-1; the D gene is possibly TRBD2 (6 bases). The CDR3 has 13 amino acids. The V end lost 6 bases, the J end lost 7 bases, and 13 bases lay between the germline ends. Germline V lookup: CDR1 ENHRY, CDR2 SYGVKD.